What follows describes a single TCR beta chain. Other DNA sequences from this sample encode an identical CDR3 as well. The source of the sample is a study of blood T cell repertoires in COVID-19. As for the study in general: COVID-19 samples collected from the United States, Italy and Spain covered acute and convalescent phases. The analysed material was cDNA or gDNA that came from T cells, B-cell-depleted T cells, or PBMCs.

Methods used by the authors: Amplified reference gene primers provided the basis for estimating nucleated cell counts. TCRdb's table, derived via immunoSEQ multiplex PCR, lists solely in-frame clones and lacks some. That table furnishes V, J and clone size, whereas the DNA furnished D and trimming. The sample shows some 130,000 clones, almost 80% of them seen only once. The material sequenced was peripheral blood. The TCR was taken from a man in his 60s who had recovered from COVID-19.

CDR3 loop: CAWSGQNTGELFF. The DNA for the CDR3 is TGTGCCTGGAGTGGTCAGAACACCGGGGAGCTGTTTTTT. The gene calls are TRBV30 and TRBJ2-2; D gene unclear. Per germline, CDR1 GTSNPN and CDR2 SVGIG (reference sequence). V lost 1 base and J 1 base, leaving 4 bases between the germline ends. The CDR3 consists of 13 residues. Using reference TRBV30 and TRBJ2-2 for the parts outside the CDR3, the full variable domain is SQTIHQWPATLVQPVGSPLSLECTVEGTSNPNLYWYRQAAGRGLQLLFYSVGIGQISSEVPQNLSASRPQDRQFILSSKKLLLSDSGFYLCAWSGQNTGELFFGEGSRLTVL.